The table lists the clone carrying this T cell receptor beta chain with a count of one. Its antigen remains unidentified. This CDR3 contains 17 residues. With 3 bases removed from V and 0 bases from J, the gap between germline ends came to 18 bases. Germline CDR1 and CDR2: SGHAT and FQNNGV. This sample was taken from a study of shared clonotypes between healthy human individuals. Sequencing was performed with immunoSEQ multiplex PCR; in TCRdb, only in-frame clones are kept and a portion is missing. Of approximately 2,000,000 clones listed, 85% to 95% were seen once; the top ten hold 0.3% to 0.45%. The study's findings and limits: A small donor pool kept down the genetic and exposure-history diversity that was represented. Naive CD4 clonotype sharing across a few donors was about 5.3%. The study found lower generation probabilities in non-shared clonotypes than in those shared by all four donors. Blood was the only sampled material, and tissue repertoires likely differ.

The sequencing input was naive CD4+ T cells from PBMCs. This sample's subset: CD45RA+ positively selected. V is TRBV11-2 and J is TRBJ2-7; tentatively, D is TRBD2 (6 bases). The receptor comes from a man aged 18 to 35 in good health. Some clones in this sample may be carry-over from other donors' samples. The CDR3 protein is CASSLGGVGRSSYEQYF. CDR3 sequence (DNA): TGTGCCAGCAGCTTGGGCGGGGTCGGACGGAGCTCCTACGAGCAGTACTTC.